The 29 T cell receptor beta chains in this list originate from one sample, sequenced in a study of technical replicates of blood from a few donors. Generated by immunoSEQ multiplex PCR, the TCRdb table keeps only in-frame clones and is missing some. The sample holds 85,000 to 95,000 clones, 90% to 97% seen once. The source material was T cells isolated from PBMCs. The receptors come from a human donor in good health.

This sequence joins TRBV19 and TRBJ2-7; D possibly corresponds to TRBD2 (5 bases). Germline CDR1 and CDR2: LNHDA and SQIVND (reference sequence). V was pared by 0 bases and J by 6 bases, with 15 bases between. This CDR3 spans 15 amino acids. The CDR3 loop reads CASSIDREGVGEQYF. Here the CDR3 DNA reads TGTGCCAGTAGTATAGATCGAGAGGGAGTAGGCGAGCAGTACTTC.

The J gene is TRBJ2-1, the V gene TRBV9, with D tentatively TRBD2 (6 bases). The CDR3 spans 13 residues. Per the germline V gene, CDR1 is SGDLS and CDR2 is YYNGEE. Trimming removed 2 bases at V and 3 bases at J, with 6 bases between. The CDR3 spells CASSVDYYNEQFF. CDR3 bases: TGTGCCAGCAGCGTGGACTACTACAATGAGCAGTTCTTC.

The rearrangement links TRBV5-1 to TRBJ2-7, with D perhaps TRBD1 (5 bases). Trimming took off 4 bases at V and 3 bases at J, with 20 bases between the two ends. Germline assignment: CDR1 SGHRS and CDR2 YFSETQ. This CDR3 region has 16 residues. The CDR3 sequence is CASSPDAGKGYYEQYF. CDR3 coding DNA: TGCGCCAGCAGCCCAGACGCAGGGAAGGGCTACTACGAGCAGTACTTC.

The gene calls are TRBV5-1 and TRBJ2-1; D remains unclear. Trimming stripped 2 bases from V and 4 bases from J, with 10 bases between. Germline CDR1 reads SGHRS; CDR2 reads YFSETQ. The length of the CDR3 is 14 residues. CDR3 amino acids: CASSLEDEYNEQFF. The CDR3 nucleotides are TGCGCCAGCAGCTTAGAGGATGAATACAATGAGCAGTTCTTC.

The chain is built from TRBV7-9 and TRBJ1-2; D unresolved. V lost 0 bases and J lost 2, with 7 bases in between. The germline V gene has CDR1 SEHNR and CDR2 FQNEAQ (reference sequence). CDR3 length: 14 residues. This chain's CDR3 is CASSLAEVNYGYTF. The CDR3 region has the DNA TGTGCCAGCAGCTTAGCTGAGGTGAACTATGGCTACACCTTC. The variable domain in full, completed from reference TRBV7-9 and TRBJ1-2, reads DTGVSQNPRHKITKRGQNVTFRCDPISEHNRLYWYRQTLGQGPEFLTYFQNEAQLEKSRLLSDRFSAERPKGSFSTLEIQRTEQGDSAMYLCASSLAEVNYGYTFGSGTRLTVV.

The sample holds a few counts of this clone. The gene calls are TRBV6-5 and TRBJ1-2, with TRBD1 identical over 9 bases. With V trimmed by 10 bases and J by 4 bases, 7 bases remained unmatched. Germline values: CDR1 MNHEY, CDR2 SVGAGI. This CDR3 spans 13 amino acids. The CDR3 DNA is TGTGCCACCCTGGGACAGGGCGGCTATGGCTACACCTTC. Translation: CATLGQGGYGYTF.

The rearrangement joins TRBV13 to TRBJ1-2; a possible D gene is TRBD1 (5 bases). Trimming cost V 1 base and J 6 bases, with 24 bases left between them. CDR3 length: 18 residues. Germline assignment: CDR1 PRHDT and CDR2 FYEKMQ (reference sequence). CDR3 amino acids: CASSLAWGPTRGNDGYTF. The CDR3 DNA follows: TGTGCCAGCAGCTTAGCCTGGGGCCCGACGCGGGGGAATGATGGCTACACCTTC.

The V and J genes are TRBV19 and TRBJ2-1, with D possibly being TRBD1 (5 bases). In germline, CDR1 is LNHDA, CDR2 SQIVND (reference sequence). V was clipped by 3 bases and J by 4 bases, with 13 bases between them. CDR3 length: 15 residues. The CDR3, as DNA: TGTGCCAGTAGTATTCAGGCAGGGCCGTACAATGAGCAGTTCTTC. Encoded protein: CASSIQAGPYNEQFF.

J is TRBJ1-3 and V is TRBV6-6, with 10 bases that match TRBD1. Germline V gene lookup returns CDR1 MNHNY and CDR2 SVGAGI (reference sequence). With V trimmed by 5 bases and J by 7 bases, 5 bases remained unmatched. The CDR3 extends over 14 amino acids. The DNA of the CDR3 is TGTGCCAGCAGTCCGGACAGGGGGAGTAACACCATATATTTT. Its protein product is CASSPDRGSNTIYF.

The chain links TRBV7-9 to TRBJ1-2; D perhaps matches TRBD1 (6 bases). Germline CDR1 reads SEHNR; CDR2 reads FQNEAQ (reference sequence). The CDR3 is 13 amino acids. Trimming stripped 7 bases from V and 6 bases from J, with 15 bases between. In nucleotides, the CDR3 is TGTGCCAGCAACGGGGAGGGGGGGGATGGCTACACCTTC. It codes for CASNGEGGDGYTF.

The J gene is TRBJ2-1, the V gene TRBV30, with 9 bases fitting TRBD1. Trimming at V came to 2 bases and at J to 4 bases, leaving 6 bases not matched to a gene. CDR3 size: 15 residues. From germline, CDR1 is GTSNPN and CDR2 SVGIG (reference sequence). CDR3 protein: CAWSPPGTGYNEQFF. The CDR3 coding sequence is TGTGCCTGGAGTCCCCCCGGGACAGGGTACAATGAGCAGTTCTTC.

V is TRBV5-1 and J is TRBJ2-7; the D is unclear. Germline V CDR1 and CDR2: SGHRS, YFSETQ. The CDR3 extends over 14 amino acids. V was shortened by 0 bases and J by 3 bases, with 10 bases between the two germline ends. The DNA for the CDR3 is TGCGCCAGCAGCTTGGGCCCTACCAACTACGAGCAGTACTTC. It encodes CASSLGPTNYEQYF. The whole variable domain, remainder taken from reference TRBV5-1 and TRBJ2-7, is KAGVTQTPRYLIKTRGQQVTLSCSPISGHRSVSWYQQTPGQGLQFLFEYFSETQRNKGNFPGRFSGRQFSNSRSEMNVSTLELGDSALYLCASSLGPTNYEQYFGPGTRLTVT.

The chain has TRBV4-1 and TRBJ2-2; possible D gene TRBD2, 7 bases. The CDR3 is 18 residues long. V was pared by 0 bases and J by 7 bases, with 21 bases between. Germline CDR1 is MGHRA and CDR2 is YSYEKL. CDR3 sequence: CASSQDRGGGGLVGELFF. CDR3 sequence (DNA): TGCGCCAGCAGCCAAGATAGAGGGGGAGGGGGTTTAGTCGGGGAGCTGTTTTTT.

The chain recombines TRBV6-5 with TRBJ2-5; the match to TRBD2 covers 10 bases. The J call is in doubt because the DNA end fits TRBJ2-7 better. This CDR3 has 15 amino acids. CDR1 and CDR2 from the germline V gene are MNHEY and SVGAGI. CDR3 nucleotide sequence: TGTGCCAGCAGTTACGGCCCTAGCGGGAGCTACGAGCAGTACTTC. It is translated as CASSYGPSGSYEQYF.

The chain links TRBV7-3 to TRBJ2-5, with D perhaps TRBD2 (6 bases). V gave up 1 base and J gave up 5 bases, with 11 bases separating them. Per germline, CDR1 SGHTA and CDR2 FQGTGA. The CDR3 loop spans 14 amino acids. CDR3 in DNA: TGTGCCAGCAGCTTAAGGACCCGGGGGGAGACCCAGTACTTC. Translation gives CASSLRTRGETQYF.

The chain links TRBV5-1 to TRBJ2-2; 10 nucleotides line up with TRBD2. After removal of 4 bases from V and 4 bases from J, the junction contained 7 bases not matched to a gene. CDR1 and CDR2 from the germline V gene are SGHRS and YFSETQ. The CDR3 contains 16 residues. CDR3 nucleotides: TGCGCCAGCAGCGGTACTAGCGGGACTATCACCGGGGAGCTGTTTTTT. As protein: CASSGTSGTITGELFF.

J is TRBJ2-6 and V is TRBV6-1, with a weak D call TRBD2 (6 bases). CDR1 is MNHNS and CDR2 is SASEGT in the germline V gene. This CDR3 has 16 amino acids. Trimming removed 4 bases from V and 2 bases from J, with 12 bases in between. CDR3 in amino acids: CASSGLWGAGANVLTF. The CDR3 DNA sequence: TGTGCCAGCAGTGGTCTTTGGGGGGCTGGGGCCAACGTCCTGACTTTC.

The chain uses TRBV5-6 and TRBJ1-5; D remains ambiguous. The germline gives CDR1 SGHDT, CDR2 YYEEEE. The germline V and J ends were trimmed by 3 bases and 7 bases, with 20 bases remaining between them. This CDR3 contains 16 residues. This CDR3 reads CASSSNRIGEPQPQHF. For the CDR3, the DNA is TGTGCCAGCAGCTCTAATAGGATCGGGGAACCCCAGCCCCAGCATTTT.

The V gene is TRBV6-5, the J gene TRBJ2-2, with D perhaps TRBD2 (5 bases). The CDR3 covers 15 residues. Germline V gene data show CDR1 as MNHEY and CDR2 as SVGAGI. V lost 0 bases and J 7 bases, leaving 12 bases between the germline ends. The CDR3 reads CASSYSLWAGGELFF. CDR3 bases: TGTGCCAGCAGTTACTCACTCTGGGCGGGCGGGGAGCTGTTTTTT.

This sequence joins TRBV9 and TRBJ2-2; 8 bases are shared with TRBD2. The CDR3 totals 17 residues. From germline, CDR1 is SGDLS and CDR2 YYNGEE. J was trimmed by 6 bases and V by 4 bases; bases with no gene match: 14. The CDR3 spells CASSRYAGREVPGELFF. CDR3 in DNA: TGTGCCAGCAGCAGATATGCAGGGCGGGAGGTTCCCGGGGAGCTGTTTTTT.

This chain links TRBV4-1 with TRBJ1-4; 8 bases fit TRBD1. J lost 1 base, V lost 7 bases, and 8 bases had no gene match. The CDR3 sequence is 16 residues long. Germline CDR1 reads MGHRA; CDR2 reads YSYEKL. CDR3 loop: CASNLGQGGTNEKLFF. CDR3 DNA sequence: TGCGCCAGCAACCTCGGACAGGGTGGAACTAATGAAAAACTGTTTTTT.

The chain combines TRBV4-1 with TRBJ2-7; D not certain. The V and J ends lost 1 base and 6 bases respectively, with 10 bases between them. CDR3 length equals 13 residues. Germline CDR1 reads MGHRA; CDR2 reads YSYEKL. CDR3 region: CASSQVFTTEQYF. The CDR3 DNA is TGCGCCAGCAGCCAAGTGTTCACTACCGAGCAGTACTTC.

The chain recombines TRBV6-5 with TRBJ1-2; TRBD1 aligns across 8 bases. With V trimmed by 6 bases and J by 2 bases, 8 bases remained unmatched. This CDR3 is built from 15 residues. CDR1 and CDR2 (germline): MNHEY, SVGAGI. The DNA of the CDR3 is TGTGCCAGCAGCCCGCGGACAGGGATCAACTATGGCTACACCTTC. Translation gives CASSPRTGINYGYTF.

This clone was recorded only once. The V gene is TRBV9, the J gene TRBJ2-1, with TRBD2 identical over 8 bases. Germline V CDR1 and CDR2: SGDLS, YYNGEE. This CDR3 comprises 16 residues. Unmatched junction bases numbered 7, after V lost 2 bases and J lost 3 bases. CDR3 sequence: CASSVLGRANYNEQFF. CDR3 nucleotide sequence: TGTGCCAGCAGCGTCCTCGGGAGGGCCAACTACAATGAGCAGTTCTTC.

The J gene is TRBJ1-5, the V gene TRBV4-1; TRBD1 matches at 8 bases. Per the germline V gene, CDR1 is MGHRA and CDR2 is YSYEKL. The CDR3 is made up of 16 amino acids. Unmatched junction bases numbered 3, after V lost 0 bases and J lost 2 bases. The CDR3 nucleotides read TGCGCCAGCAGCCAAGATGCGACAGGGGGCAATCAGCCCCAGCATTTT. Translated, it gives CASSQDATGGNQPQHF.

CDR3 sequence reads: CASSVAQGYEQYF. In DNA, the CDR3 is TGTGCCAGCAGCGTAGCTCAGGGTTACGAGCAGTACTTC. V gene TRBV9 combines with J gene TRBJ2-7, with D tentatively TRBD1 (5 bases). V was clipped by 0 bases and J by 4 bases, with 8 bases between them. The germline V gene encodes CDR1 SGDLS and CDR2 YYNGEE. The CDR3 length is 13 residues.

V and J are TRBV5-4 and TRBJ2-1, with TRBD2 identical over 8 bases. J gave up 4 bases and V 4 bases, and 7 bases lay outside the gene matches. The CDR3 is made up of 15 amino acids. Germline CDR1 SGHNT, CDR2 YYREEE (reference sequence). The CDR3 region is CASSPGTSGYNEQFF. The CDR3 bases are TGTGCCAGCAGCCCCGGAACTAGCGGTTACAATGAGCAGTTCTTC.

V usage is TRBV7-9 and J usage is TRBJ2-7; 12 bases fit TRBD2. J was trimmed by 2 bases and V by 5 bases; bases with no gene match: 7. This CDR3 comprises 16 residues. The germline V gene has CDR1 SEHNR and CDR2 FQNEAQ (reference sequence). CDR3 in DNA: TGTGCCAGCAGCCGGACTAGCGGGAATAGGGCCTACGAGCAGTACTTC. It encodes CASSRTSGNRAYEQYF.

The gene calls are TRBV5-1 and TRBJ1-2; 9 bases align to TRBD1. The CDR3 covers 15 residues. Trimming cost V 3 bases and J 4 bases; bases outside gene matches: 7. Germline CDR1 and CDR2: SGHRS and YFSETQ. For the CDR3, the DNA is TGCGCCAGCAGCTCCGGGACAGGGTTAATCTATGGCTACACCTTC. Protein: CASSSGTGLIYGYTF. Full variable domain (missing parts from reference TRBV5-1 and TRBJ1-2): KAGVTQTPRYLIKTRGQQVTLSCSPISGHRSVSWYQQTPGQGLQFLFEYFSETQRNKGNFPGRFSGRQFSNSRSEMNVSTLELGDSALYLCASSSGTGLIYGYTFGSGTRLTVV.